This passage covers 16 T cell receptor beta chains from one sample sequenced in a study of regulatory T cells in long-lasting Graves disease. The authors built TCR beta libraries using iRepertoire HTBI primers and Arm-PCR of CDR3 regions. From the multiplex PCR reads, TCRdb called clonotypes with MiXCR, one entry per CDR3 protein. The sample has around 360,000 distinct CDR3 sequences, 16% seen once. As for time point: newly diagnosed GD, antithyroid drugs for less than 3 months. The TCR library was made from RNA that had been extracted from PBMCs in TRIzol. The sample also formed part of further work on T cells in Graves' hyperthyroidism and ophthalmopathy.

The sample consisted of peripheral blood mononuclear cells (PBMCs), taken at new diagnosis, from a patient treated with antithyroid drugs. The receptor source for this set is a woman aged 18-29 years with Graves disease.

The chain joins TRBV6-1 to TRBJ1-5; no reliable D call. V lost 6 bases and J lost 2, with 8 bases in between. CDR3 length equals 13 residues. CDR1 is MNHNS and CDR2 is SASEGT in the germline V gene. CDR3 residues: CASRLGGNQPQHF. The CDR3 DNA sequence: TGTGCCAGCAGGCTCGGGGGCAATCAGCCCCAGCATTTT.

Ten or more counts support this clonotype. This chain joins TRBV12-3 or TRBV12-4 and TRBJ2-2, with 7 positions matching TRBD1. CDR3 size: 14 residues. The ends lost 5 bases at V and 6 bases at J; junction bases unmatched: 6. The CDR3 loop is CASSTTGSAGELFF. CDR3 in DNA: TGTGCCAGCAGTACGACAGGGTCTGCCGGGGAGCTGTTTTTT.

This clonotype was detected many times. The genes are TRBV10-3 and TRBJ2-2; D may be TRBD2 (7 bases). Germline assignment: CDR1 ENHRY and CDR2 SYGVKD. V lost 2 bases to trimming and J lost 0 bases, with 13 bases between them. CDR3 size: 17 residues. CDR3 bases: TGTGCCATCAGTGAGGAGGAGGGGGGGGCGAACACCGGGGAGCTGTTTTTT. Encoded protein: CAISEEEGGANTGELFF.

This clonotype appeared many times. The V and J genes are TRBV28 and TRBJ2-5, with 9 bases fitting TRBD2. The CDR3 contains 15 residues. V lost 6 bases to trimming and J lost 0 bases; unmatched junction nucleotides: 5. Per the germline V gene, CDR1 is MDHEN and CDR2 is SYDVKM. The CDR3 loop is CASSNSGGNQETQYF. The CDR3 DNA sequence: TGTGCCAGCAGCAATAGCGGGGGCAACCAAGAGACCCAGTACTTC. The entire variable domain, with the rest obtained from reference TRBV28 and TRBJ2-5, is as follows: DVKVTQSSRYLVKRTGEKVFLECVQDMDHENMFWYRQDPGLGLRLIYFSYDVKMKEKGDIPEGYSVSREKKERFSLILESASTNQTSMYLCASSNSGGNQETQYFGPGTRLLVL.

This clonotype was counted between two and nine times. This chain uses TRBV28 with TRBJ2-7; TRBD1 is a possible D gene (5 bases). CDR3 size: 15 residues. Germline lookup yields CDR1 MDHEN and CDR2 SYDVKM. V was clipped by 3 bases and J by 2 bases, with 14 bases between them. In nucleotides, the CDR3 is TGTGCCAGCAGTTTTAGCAGGGTACTGACCTACGAGCAGTACTTC. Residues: CASSFSRVLTYEQYF.

The CDR3, as DNA: TGTGCCAGCAGCTACGGAGGGCAGGGGTATCAGCCCCAGCATTTT. Residues: CASSYGGQGYQPQHF. The genes are TRBV6-2 or TRBV6-3 and TRBJ1-5; maybe TRBD1 (6 bases). V was pared by 6 bases and J by 5 bases, with 17 bases between. Germline V gene data show CDR1 as MNHEY and CDR2 as SVGEGT. This CDR3 spans 15 amino acids.

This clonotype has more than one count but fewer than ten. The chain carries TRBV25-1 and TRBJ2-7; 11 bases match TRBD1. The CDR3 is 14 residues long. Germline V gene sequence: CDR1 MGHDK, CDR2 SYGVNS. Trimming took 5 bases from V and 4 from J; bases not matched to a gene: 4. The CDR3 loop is CASSRTGGGYEQYF. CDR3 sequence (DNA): TGTGCCAGCAGTAGGACAGGGGGCGGGTACGAGCAGTACTTC.

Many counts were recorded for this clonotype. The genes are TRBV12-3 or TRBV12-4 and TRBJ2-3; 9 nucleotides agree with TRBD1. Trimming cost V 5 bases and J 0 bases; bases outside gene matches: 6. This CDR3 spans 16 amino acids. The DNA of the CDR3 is TGTGCCAGCAGTCCACAGGGGACAGGGAGCACAGATACGCAGTATTTT. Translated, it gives CASSPQGTGSTDTQYF.

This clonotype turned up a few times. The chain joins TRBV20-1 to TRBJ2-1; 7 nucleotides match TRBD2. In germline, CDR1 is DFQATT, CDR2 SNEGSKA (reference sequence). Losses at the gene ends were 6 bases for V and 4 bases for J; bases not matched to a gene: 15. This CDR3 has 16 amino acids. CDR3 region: CSAHGREAGTYNEQFF. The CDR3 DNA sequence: TGCAGTGCCCACGGGCGTGAAGCGGGAACGTACAATGAGCAGTTCTTC.

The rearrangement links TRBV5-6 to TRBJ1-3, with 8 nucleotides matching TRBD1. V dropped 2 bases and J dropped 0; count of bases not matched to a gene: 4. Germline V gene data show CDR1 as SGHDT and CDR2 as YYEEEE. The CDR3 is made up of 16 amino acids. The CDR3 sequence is CASSFGQGRSGNTIYF. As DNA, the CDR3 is TGTGCCAGCAGCTTCGGACAGGGCCGCTCTGGAAACACCATATATTTT.

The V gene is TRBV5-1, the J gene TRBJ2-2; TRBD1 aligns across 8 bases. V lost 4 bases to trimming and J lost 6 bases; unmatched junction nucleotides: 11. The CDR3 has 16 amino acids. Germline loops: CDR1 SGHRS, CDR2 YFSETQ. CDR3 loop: CASSADLDRAAGELFF. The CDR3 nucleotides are TGCGCCAGCAGCGCGGACCTGGACAGGGCCGCCGGGGAGCTGTTTTTT.

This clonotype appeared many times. The CDR3, as DNA: TGCAGTGCTAGATCAGGGGGCAACTATAATTCACCCCTCCACTTT. The encoded protein is CSARSGGNYNSPLHF. The rearrangement uses TRBV20-1 and TRBJ1-6, with 8 bases fitting TRBD1. The CDR3 runs 15 residues. Trimming removed 2 bases from V and 3 bases from J; junction bases left unmatched: 3. Germline V gene sequence: CDR1 DFQATT, CDR2 SNEGSKA (reference sequence).

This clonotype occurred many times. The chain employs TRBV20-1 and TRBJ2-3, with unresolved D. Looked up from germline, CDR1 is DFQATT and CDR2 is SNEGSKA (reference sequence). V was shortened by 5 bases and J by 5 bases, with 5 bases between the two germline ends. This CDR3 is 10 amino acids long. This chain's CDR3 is CSAPVDTQYF. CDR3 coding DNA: TGCAGTGCTCCAGTAGATACGCAGTATTTT.

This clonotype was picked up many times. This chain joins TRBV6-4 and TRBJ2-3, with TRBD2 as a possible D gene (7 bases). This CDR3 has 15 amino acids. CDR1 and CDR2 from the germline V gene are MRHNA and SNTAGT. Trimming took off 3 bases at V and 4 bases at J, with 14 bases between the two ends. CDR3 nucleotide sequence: TGTGCCAGCAGTGAGGGGGGGGGCGCAGCAGATACGCAGTATTTT. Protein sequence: CASSEGGGAADTQYF.

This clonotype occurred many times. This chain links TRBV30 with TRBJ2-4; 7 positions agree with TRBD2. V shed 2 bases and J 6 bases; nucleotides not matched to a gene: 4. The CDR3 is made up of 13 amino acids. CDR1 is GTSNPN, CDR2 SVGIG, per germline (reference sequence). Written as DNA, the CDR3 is TGTGCCTGGAGTCTCGGGGGGTTAAACATTCAGTACTTC. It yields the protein CAWSLGGLNIQYF. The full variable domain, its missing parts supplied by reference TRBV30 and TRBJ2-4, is SQTIHQWPATLVQPVGSPLSLECTVEGTSNPNLYWYRQAAGRGLQLLFYSVGIGQISSEVPQNLSASRPQDRQFILSSKKLLLSDSGFYLCAWSLGGLNIQYFGAGTRLSVL.

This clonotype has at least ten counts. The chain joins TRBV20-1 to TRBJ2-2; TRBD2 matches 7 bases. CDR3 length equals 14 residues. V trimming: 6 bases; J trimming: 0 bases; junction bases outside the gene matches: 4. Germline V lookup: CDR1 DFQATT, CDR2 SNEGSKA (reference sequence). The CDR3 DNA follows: TGCAGTGCCCGGGACTACCCGAACACCGGGGAGCTGTTTTTT. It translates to CSARDYPNTGELFF.